A single sample is the source of the 32 T cell receptor beta chains below, sequenced in a study of vaccination effects on CD4 cells after COVID-19. Antigen-specific CD4+ T cells expanded by the ViraFEST assay with viral peptide pools were then sequenced. Once cultured for approximately ten days, the cells underwent separation to obtain CD4+ T cells. Sequenced by immunoSEQ multiplex PCR; TCRdb stores in-frame clones only, minus some. Of more than 30,000 clones in the sample, roughly two thirds were seen once. These TCRs' antigens remain unknown. Source: CD4+ T cells from PBMCs cultured with HCoV-229E spike peptides, taken before COVID-19 vaccination. Receptors originate from a human donor who received a COVID-19 vaccine.

This chain joins TRBV12-3 or TRBV12-4 and TRBJ1-1; TRBD1 is a possible D gene (5 bases). V dropped 6 bases and J dropped 6 bases, with 14 bases sitting between them. This CDR3 has 13 residues. The CDR3 reads CASRMQGLPEAFF. The CDR3 DNA reads as TGTGCCAGCAGGATGCAGGGCCTTCCTGAAGCTTTCTTT.

There are a few counts of this clone. The chain is built from TRBV5-4 and TRBJ2-7, with TRBD1 matching over 7 bases. V trimming: 0 bases; J trimming: 4 bases; junction bases outside the gene matches: 7. CDR3 length: 15 amino acids. CDR1 SGHNT and CDR2 YYREEE come from the germline V gene (reference sequence). CDR3 nucleotides: TGTGCCAGCAGCTTGGGGGCCGACAGGGATTACGAGCAGTACTTC. Its protein is CASSLGADRDYEQYF.

This clone occurred a few times. The chain carries TRBV9 and TRBJ2-3; D unresolved. V was clipped by 0 bases and J by 2 bases, with 7 bases between them. Looked up from germline, CDR1 is SGDLS and CDR2 is YYNGEE. The CDR3 consists of 14 residues. The CDR3: CASSVDPFTDTQYF. For the CDR3, the DNA is TGTGCCAGCAGCGTAGACCCCTTCACAGATACGCAGTATTTT. The full variable domain, with the rest looked up from reference TRBV9 and TRBJ2-3, is DSGVTQTPKHLITATGQRVTLRCSPRSGDLSVYWYQQSLDQGLQFLIQYYNGEERAKGNILERFSAQQFPDLHSELNLSSLELGDSALYFCASSVDPFTDTQYFGPGTRLTVL.

This clone turned up a few times. The gene calls are TRBV15 and TRBJ2-6, with 9 bases aligning to TRBD2. Trimming took 1 base from V and 2 from J; bases not matched to a gene: 9. Germline CDR1 is LNHNV and CDR2 is YYDKDF (reference sequence). The CDR3 has 19 residues. In DNA, the CDR3 is TGTGCCACCAGCAGAGGGAGGGGACTAGCCTCAGCTGGGGCCAACGTCCTGACTTTC. It codes for CATSRGRGLASAGANVLTF. Combining the CDR3 with reference TRBV15 and TRBJ2-6 gives the whole variable domain DAMVIQNPRYQVTQFGKPVTLSCSQTLNHNVMYWYQQKSSQAPKLLFHYYDKDFNNEADTPDNFQSRRPNTSFCFLDIRSPGLGDTAMYLCATSRGRGLASAGANVLTFGAGSRLTVL.

This chain joins TRBV4-1 and TRBJ2-4, with 8 bases that match TRBD1. This CDR3 region has 15 residues. V shed 5 bases and J 8 bases; nucleotides not matched to a gene: 11. Germline loops: CDR1 MGHRA, CDR2 YSYEKL. CDR3 DNA: TGCGCCAGCAGCTCAGGACAGGGCCCGGAGGACATTCAGTACTTC. Residues: CASSSGQGPEDIQYF.

V gene TRBV3-1 (or the pseudogene TRBV3-2) combines with J gene TRBJ2-5; the D is unclear. Germline V gene sequence: CDR1 LGHDT, CDR2 YNNKEL (reference sequence). Trimming cost V 4 bases and J 10 bases, with 16 bases left between them. The CDR3 sequence is 13 residues long. CDR3 bases: TGTGCCAGCAGCCCCAGACGGACGAGAGGCCAGTACTTC. This codes for CASSPRRTRGQYF.

CDR3 bases: TGTGCCAGCAGCCCCACCCCCCAGTACGGCTACACCTTC. Protein: CASSPTPQYGYTF. The rearrangement joins TRBV14 to TRBJ1-2, with D unclear. The CDR3 length is 13 residues. Per the germline V gene, CDR1 is SGHDN and CDR2 is FVKESK. V shed 4 bases and J shed 8 bases, with 14 bases lying between them.

V and J are TRBV12-3 or TRBV12-4 and TRBJ1-1; 9 nucleotides match TRBD1. With 6 bases clipped from V and 4 bases from J, the junction kept 3 bases outside the gene matches. CDR3 length: 13 amino acids. CDR3 residues: CASSGQGSTEAFF. The DNA of the CDR3 is TGTGCCAGCAGCGGACAGGGGAGCACTGAAGCTTTCTTT.

The chain is built from TRBV7-9 and TRBJ2-1, with D perhaps assigned TRBD1 or TRBD2 (5 bases each). The germline V gene has CDR1 SEHNR and CDR2 FQNEAQ (reference sequence). The CDR3 has 11 amino acids. V lost 1 base to trimming and J lost 10 bases, with 5 bases between them. CDR3 residues: CASSLGGEQFF. In nucleotides, the CDR3 is TGTGCCAGCAGCTTAGGGGGGGAGCAGTTCTTC. The variable domain in full, with the rest retrieved from reference TRBV7-9 and TRBJ2-1, is DTGVSQNPRHKITKRGQNVTFRCDPISEHNRLYWYRQTLGQGPEFLTYFQNEAQLEKSRLLSDRFSAERPKGSFSTLEIQRTEQGDSAMYLCASSLGGEQFFGPGTRLTVL.

The CDR3 DNA is TGTGCCAGCCGCAGGACAGCCGCAACTAATGAAAAACTGTTTTTT. Translating gives CASRRTAATNEKLFF. V usage is TRBV5-5 and J usage is TRBJ1-4; perhaps TRBD1 as D (6 bases). Germline V gene lookup returns CDR1 SGHKS and CDR2 YYEKEE (reference sequence). This CDR3 has 15 amino acids. The V end lost 7 bases, the J end lost 0 bases, and 13 bases lay between the germline ends.

Only a few counts were recorded for this clone. V gene TRBV25-1 combines with J gene TRBJ2-2, with TRBD2 matching over 8 bases. Germline assignment: CDR1 MGHDK and CDR2 SYGVNS. The CDR3 extends over 15 amino acids. V lost 7 bases and J lost 5; bases outside the gene matches: 9. The CDR3 here is CASNPGLGWTGELFF. The CDR3 bases are TGTGCCAGCAACCCGGGACTAGGGTGGACCGGGGAGCTGTTTTTT.

This clone was seen just once. The chain combines TRBV18 with TRBJ2-3; the match to TRBD2 covers 9 bases. The V segment lost 3 bases and the J segment 7 bases; nucleotides outside the gene matches: 8. Germline CDR1 is KGHSH and CDR2 is LQKENI. The CDR3 has 15 residues. CDR3 DNA sequence: TGTGCCAGCTCACCTCTAGCGGGATCAAGTAATACGCAGTATTTT. Protein product: CASSPLAGSSNTQYF.

V and J are TRBV6-5 and TRBJ1-1, with D maybe TRBD1 (5 bases). V lost 0 bases to trimming and J lost 8 bases, with 16 bases between them. Germline assignment: CDR1 MNHEY and CDR2 SVGAGI. This CDR3 region has 15 residues. CDR3: CASSYSGTLRVEAFF. CDR3 in DNA: TGTGCCAGCAGTTACTCCGGGACCCTTAGAGTCGAAGCTTTCTTT.

V gene TRBV6-6 combines with J gene TRBJ2-1; TRBD2 matches 9 bases. The V segment lost 7 bases and the J segment 5 bases; nucleotides outside the gene matches: 6. Germline V gene lookup returns CDR1 MNHNY and CDR2 SVGAGI (reference sequence). The CDR3 contains 14 residues. The CDR3 DNA sequence: TGTGCCAGCAAAACGACTAGCGGAAACAATGAGCAGTTCTTC. This gives the protein CASKTTSGNNEQFF.

The chain joins TRBV18 to TRBJ1-2; D not resolved. Trimming took off 3 bases at V and 4 bases at J, with 9 bases between the two ends. Germline V gene lookup returns CDR1 KGHSH and CDR2 LQKENI. The CDR3 runs 13 residues. In DNA form, the CDR3 reads TGTGCCAGCTCACCCCGGGAGGGCTATGGCTACACCTTC. Its translation is CASSPREGYGYTF.

V usage is TRBV12-3 or TRBV12-4 and J usage is TRBJ1-5; maybe TRBD1 (6 bases). The CDR3 has 11 residues. The V gene lost 3 bases and the J gene lost 11 bases, with 8 bases spanning the gap. CDR3 DNA: TGTGCCAGCAGTTTTGAGGGGGCCCAGCATTTT. Protein: CASSFEGAQHF.

The V gene is TRBV25-1, the J gene TRBJ2-1; 11 nucleotides align to TRBD2. The germline V gene encodes CDR1 MGHDK and CDR2 SYGVNS. V trimming: 2 bases; J trimming: 7 bases; junction bases outside the gene matches: 7. The CDR3 covers 16 residues. The CDR3 spells CASSEQLAGVRNEQFF. CDR3 nucleotide sequence: TGTGCCAGCAGTGAACAACTAGCGGGAGTCAGAAATGAGCAGTTCTTC.

The chain is built from TRBV10-3 and TRBJ1-4; no definite D call. The CDR3 runs 16 residues. Germline CDR1 and CDR2: ENHRY and SYGVKD. Deletions cut 5 bases from V and 2 bases from J, with 15 bases between. The CDR3 bases are TGTGCCATCAGTCCCCTAGGGCCGTCGACTAATGAAAAACTGTTTTTT. This sequence encodes CAISPLGPSTNEKLFF.

The chain links TRBV12-3 or TRBV12-4 to TRBJ1-2, with unresolved D. The length of the CDR3 is 13 residues. Trimming cost V 3 bases and J 1 base, with 6 bases left between them. The CDR3 coding sequence is TGTGCCAGCAGTTTCGAGAGTAACTATGGCTACACCTTC. Translated, it gives CASSFESNYGYTF.

The rearrangement uses TRBV18 and TRBJ1-5; D unresolved. CDR1 and CDR2 from the germline V gene are KGHSH and LQKENI. Between the trimmed V and J ends, which lost 2 bases and 7 bases, there was a span of 9 bases. The CDR3 is made up of 13 amino acids. DNA of the CDR3: TGTGCCAGCTCACCAGGGGTGGGGCAGCCCCAGCATTTT. Amino acid sequence: CASSPGVGQPQHF.

The chain joins TRBV19 to TRBJ1-5, with D hard to call. The ends were cut back, 3 bases at V and 4 bases at J, with 4 bases in the middle. This CDR3 region has 12 residues. Germline V lookup: CDR1 LNHDA, CDR2 SQIVND (reference sequence). This CDR3 reads CASSIGNQPQHF. The DNA for the CDR3 is TGTGCCAGTAGTATCGGGAATCAGCCCCAGCATTTT. Full variable domain (outside the CDR3, taken from reference TRBV19 and TRBJ1-5): DGGITQSPKYLFRKEGQNVTLSCEQNLNHDAMYWYRQDPGQGLRLIYYSQIVNDFQKGDIAEGYSVSREKKESFPLTVTSAQKNPTAFYLCASSIGNQPQHFGDGTRLSIL.

Here the CDR3 reads CASSPKGLGIGEQFF. CDR3 nucleotides: TGTGCCAGCAGCCCCAAGGGCCTAGGGATCGGTGAGCAGTTCTTC. The J gene is TRBJ2-1, the V gene TRBV7-2; D unclear. With 5 bases removed from V and 9 bases from J, the gap between germline ends came to 20 bases. The germline CDR1 and CDR2 sequences are SGHTA and FQGNSA. The CDR3 has 15 residues.

This chain links TRBV11-3 with TRBJ1-1; TRBD1 matches 7 bases. After removal of 8 bases from V and 1 base from J, the junction contained 7 bases not matched to a gene. This CDR3 is built from 14 residues. Germline V CDR1 and CDR2: SGHNT, YENEEA. The CDR3 region is CASHFGQANTEAFF. For the CDR3, the DNA is TGTGCCAGCCACTTTGGACAGGCGAACACTGAAGCTTTCTTT.

The chain is built from TRBV5-4 and TRBJ1-5, with 12 bases aligning to TRBD1. Trimming took 0 bases from V and 0 from J; bases not matched to a gene: 7. Germline CDR1 and CDR2: SGHNT and YYREEE (reference sequence). CDR3 size: 19 residues. CDR3 sequence reads: CASSLARDRGRDSNQPQHF. CDR3 DNA: TGTGCCAGCAGCTTGGCTCGGGACAGGGGGCGAGATAGCAATCAGCCCCAGCATTTT.

The V and J genes are TRBV30 and TRBJ1-5; tentative D call: TRBD1 (6 bases). Germline assignment: CDR1 GTSNPN and CDR2 SVGIG (reference sequence). V lost 1 base to trimming and J lost 7 bases, with 8 bases between them. This CDR3 has 12 amino acids. The CDR3 nucleotides read TGTGCCTGGAGTGAAGGGGGGCAGCCCCAGCATTTT. Protein sequence: CAWSEGGQPQHF.

The rearrangement links TRBV30 to TRBJ1-5; D remains unclear. The CDR3 is made up of 15 amino acids. Looked up from germline, CDR1 is GTSNPN and CDR2 is SVGIG (reference sequence). V dropped 0 bases and J dropped 0 bases, with 9 bases sitting between them. The CDR3 spells CAWSVPSTSNQPQHF. CDR3 coding DNA: TGTGCCTGGAGTGTACCAAGTACTAGCAATCAGCCCCAGCATTTT.

By share, this clone counts as medium-sized. V and J are TRBV28 and TRBJ2-7; 9 bases line up with TRBD2. Germline-derived CDR1 and CDR2 are MDHEN and SYDVKM. This CDR3 is built from 14 residues. Germline trimming cut 7 bases from V and 3 bases from J; bases unmatched to any gene: 7. The CDR3 sequence is CASNALAGFYEQYF. CDR3 DNA: TGTGCCAGCAACGCCCTAGCGGGGTTCTACGAGCAGTACTTC.

This chain's CDR3 is CASSGRAWYNEQFF. For the CDR3, the DNA is TGTGCCAGCAGCGGGAGGGCCTGGTACAATGAGCAGTTCTTC. The rearrangement links TRBV6-5 to TRBJ2-1, with 8 bases matching TRBD2. The junction had 5 bases not matched to a gene; V was cut back by 6 bases and J by 4 bases. Germline CDR1 is MNHEY and CDR2 is SVGAGI. This CDR3 spans 14 amino acids.

The V and J genes are TRBV7-4 and TRBJ1-5; D might be TRBD1 (6 bases). The CDR3 spans 15 residues. Trimming took off 5 bases at V and 7 bases at J, with 18 bases between the two ends. Looked up from germline, CDR1 is SGHVT and CDR2 is SQSDAQ. In nucleotides, the CDR3 is TGTGCCAGCAGCGTATACCCGGGGGGGCGGCAGCCCCAGCATTTT. Translation: CASSVYPGGRQPQHF. Full variable domain (remainder filled in from reference TRBV7-4 and TRBJ1-5): GAGVSQSPRYKVAKRGRDVALRCDSISGHVTLYWYRQTLGQGSEVLTYSQSDAQRDKSGRPSGRFSAERPERSVSTLKIQRTEQGDSAVYLCASSVYPGGRQPQHFGDGTRLSIL.

The chain links TRBV6-6 to TRBJ1-6; 8 bases match TRBD1. Germline CDR1 is MNHNY and CDR2 is SVGAGI (reference sequence). The CDR3 loop spans 15 amino acids. J was trimmed by 9 bases and V by 5 bases; bases with no gene match: 9. The CDR3 DNA reads as TGTGCCAGCAGTAGGTTTGGACAGGGTCTTTCACCCCTCCACTTT. Its translation is CASSRFGQGLSPLHF.

This chain uses TRBV5-4 with TRBJ2-5, with D possibly being TRBD1 or TRBD2 (6 bases each). The CDR3 length is 15 residues. CDR1 is SGHNT, CDR2 YYREEE, per germline (reference sequence). Trimming cost V 2 bases and J 4 bases, with 15 bases left between them. CDR3 in DNA: TGTGCCAGCAGCTTTCTCTGGGGGGCAGGAGAGACCCAGTACTTC. It encodes CASSFLWGAGETQYF.

This clone was seen just once. The J gene is TRBJ2-4, the V gene TRBV13; maybe TRBD1 (5 bases). Germline lookup yields CDR1 PRHDT and CDR2 FYEKMQ (reference sequence). The V end lost 5 bases, the J end lost 0 bases, and 8 bases lay between the germline ends. The CDR3 has 14 residues. CDR3: CASSDSLAKNIQYF. The CDR3 DNA is TGTGCCAGCAGCGACAGTTTAGCCAAAAACATTCAGTACTTC.